The clone carrying this T cell receptor beta chain occurred once. This specimen belongs to a study of cytomegalovirus exposure and HLA in healthy donors. Primers: 60 Vbeta forward and 13 Jbeta reverse. Produced via immunoSEQ multiplex PCR; TCRdb's table is partial and in-frame only. This table holds roughly 190,000 clones, roughly 80% found once. This CDR3 region has 13 residues. CDR1 MDHEN and CDR2 SYDVKM come from the germline V gene. V gave up 5 bases and J gave up 7 bases, with 12 bases separating them. Sample: PBMCs. The rearrangement joins TRBV28 to TRBJ2-1; D gene uncertain. The receptor was isolated from a woman aged 18-29 years in good health and CMV-seronegative. The CDR3 reads CASSVPHQNEQFF. Written as DNA, the CDR3 is TGTGCCAGCAGTGTGCCACACCAAAATGAGCAGTTCTTC.